This TCR beta chain is drawn from a study of OX40 agonist ivuxolimab in advanced cancers. Looking at the study overall: Patients in dose escalation had liver, melanoma, kidney or head and neck cancers. Study-level results: Some of the nonresponding patients also showed low levels of normalized T-cell clonal expansion.

The CDR3 totals 14 residues. Per the germline V gene, CDR1 is MNHEY and CDR2 is SVGAGI. The V and J ends lost 3 bases and 1 base respectively, with 7 bases between them. Points on this clone: Its specificity is unknown.

Clones were sequenced by immunoSEQ multiplex PCR, and TCRdb holds only the in-frame ones, with some missing. The table includes some 70,000 clones, around nine tenths detected once. Drawing of blood for sampling happened at baseline, at cycle 4 day 1, and at cycle 7 day 1. The clonotype was recovered from an adult with an advanced solid tumor such as melanoma, head and neck, liver or kidney cancer. The sequencing here drew on CD4+ or CD8+ T cells sorted from blood, taken in a trial of the OX40 agonist ivuxolimab. The V gene is TRBV6-5, the J gene TRBJ1-5; no clear D gene. CDR3 in DNA: TGTGCCAGCAGTTATCCGGGAAGCAATCAGCCCCAGCATTTT. It codes for CASSYPGSNQPQHF.